A selection of T cell receptor beta chains follows, all from one sample in a study of blood T cells in healthy people across ages. MiXCR, run by TCRdb on the 5' RACE reads, gives a single entry per CDR3 protein. The sample includes about 1.6 million distinct CDR3 sequences, roughly 30% of them seen just once. Sequencing used blood. The receptors originated from a woman aged 30 to 39 in good health. Both conserved end residues are part of each CDR3. A D gene is named only where the DNA matches it firmly. Clone sizes are given selectively: once, few, many, or a class where the clone is expanded.

J,V,length,size,D,CDR3,DNA
TRBJ2-7,TRBV7-9,15,few,TRBD1,CASSSDRYASYEQYF,TGTGCCAGCAGCTCGGACAGGTACGCCTCCTACGAGCAGTACTTC
TRBJ1-1,TRBV29-1,12,.,.,CSVWGSGTEAFF,TGCAGCGTGTGGGGGAGTGGGACTGAAGCTTTCTTT
TRBJ2-3,TRBV10-3,16,many,.,CAISESLTQSTDTQYF,TGTGCCATCAGTGAGTCGCTAACGCAGAGCACAGATACGCAGTATTTT
TRBJ2-2,TRBV27,18,.,TRBD2,CASSLSFSGSWAPGELFF,TGTGCCAGCAGTTTATCGTTTAGCGGGAGTTGGGCCCCCGGGGAGCTGTTTTTT
TRBJ2-1,TRBV2,16,.,TRBD2,CASSLRAGGAYNEQFF,TGTGCCAGCAGTCTACGAGCGGGAGGCGCCTACAATGAGCAGTTCTTC
TRBJ2-4,TRBV28,13,.,.,CASGPIGQLIGYF,TGTGCCAGCGGGCCGATCGGGCAGCTAATTGGGTACTTC
TRBJ2-5,TRBV2,21,.,TRBD2,CASSPRRGVASGGAGRETQYF,TGTGCCAGCAGCCCACGGCGGGGTGTGGCTAGCGGGGGTGCGGGACGAGAGACCCAGTACTTC
TRBJ2-1,TRBV12-3/TRBV12-4,13,.,.,CASSLPGVGEQFF,TGTGCCAGCAGCCTCCCAGGGGTAGGTGAGCAGTTCTTC
TRBJ1-1,TRBV28,15,.,.,CASSTIGGGDTEAFF,TGTGCCAGCAGTACGATAGGAGGGGGTGACACTGAAGCTTTCTTT
TRBJ2-5,TRBV20-1,13,few,.,CSARVGTWETQYF,TGCAGTGCTAGAGTAGGGACCTGGGAGACCCAGTACTTC
TRBJ2-7,TRBV20-1,14,.,.,CSARDLAFAGGQYF,TGCAGTGCTAGAGATTTAGCTTTTGCAGGCGGGCAGTACTTC